This entry lists 7 T cell receptor beta chains sequenced from one sample in a study of shared clonotypes between healthy human individuals. The table came from immunoSEQ multiplex PCR; TCRdb's copy has only in-frame clones and leaves some out. In the table there are some 1 million clones, about 76% of which are singletons. Material: memory CD4+ T cells sorted from blood. Stated subset: CD45RA-negative fraction. The receptors stem from a man between 18 and 29 years old in good health.

V usage is TRBV19 and J usage is TRBJ1-4; D perhaps matches TRBD1 (5 bases). Trimming took off 10 bases at V and 5 bases at J, with 17 bases between the two ends. The CDR3 totals 14 residues. Germline CDR1 reads LNHDA; CDR2 reads SQIVND (reference sequence). CDR3 DNA: TGTGCCACCTCTCCGGGACGGGAAAATGAAAAACTGTTTTTT. Translation: CATSPGRENEKLFF.

This clone appeared a few times. The CDR3 region has the DNA TGTGCCAGCAGAGAGCAGACTAGCACAGATACGCAGTATTTT. Translated: CASREQTSTDTQYF. This rearrangement joins TRBV6-1 to TRBJ2-3; D gene uncertain. The CDR3 runs 14 residues. Germline CDR1 reads MNHNS; CDR2 reads SASEGT. Trimming left V 6 bases short and J 0 bases short, with 10 bases between.

The rearrangement uses TRBV15 and TRBJ1-2; D remains ambiguous. This CDR3 region has 15 residues. Germline lookup yields CDR1 LNHNV and CDR2 YYDKDF (reference sequence). V was cut by 0 bases and J by 8 bases, with 16 bases left in between. CDR3 DNA sequence: TGTGCCACCAGCAGAGAAGCGGACCTATTACGAGGCTACACCTTC. It is translated as CATSREADLLRGYTF.

The V gene is TRBV4-2, the J gene TRBJ2-3; the match to TRBD2 covers 12 bases. With V trimmed by 4 bases and J by 5 bases, 16 bases remained unmatched. The CDR3 contains 19 residues. In germline, CDR1 is LGHNA, CDR2 YNFKEQ. This CDR3 reads CASSPIKALAGGPGDTQYF. In DNA form, the CDR3 reads TGTGCCAGCAGCCCGATTAAGGCTCTAGCGGGGGGGCCGGGAGATACGCAGTATTTT.

This clone was observed once. The chain joins TRBV6-1 to TRBJ1-4; D perhaps matches TRBD1 (6 bases). Germline CDR1 is MNHNS and CDR2 is SASEGT. Between the trimmed V and J ends, which lost 7 bases and 12 bases, there was a span of 18 bases. The CDR3 spans 13 residues. The CDR3 here is CASTSSGTRQLFF. CDR3 DNA: TGTGCCAGCACCAGTTCCGGGACACGGCAACTGTTTTTT.

A single count supports this clone. In the same sample, other DNA sequences code for this CDR3. As DNA, the CDR3 is TGTGCCAGCTCACCTTTACAGGGAAACTACGAGCAGTACTTC. Its translation: CASSPLQGNYEQYF. The chain combines TRBV18 with TRBJ2-7, with D tentatively TRBD1 (6 bases). CDR1 is KGHSH, CDR2 LQKENI, per germline. Trimming pared 3 bases from V and 3 bases from J, leaving 12 bases between. The CDR3 extends over 14 amino acids.

This chain links TRBV10-3 with TRBJ2-7; 9 bases map to TRBD2. Germline V CDR1 and CDR2: ENHRY, SYGVKD. The CDR3 length is 15 residues. With V trimmed by 0 bases and J by 6 bases, 6 bases remained unmatched. This CDR3 reads CAISESGGLAAEQYF. The CDR3 nucleotides are TGTGCCATCAGTGAGTCTGGGGGACTAGCAGCCGAGCAGTACTTC.